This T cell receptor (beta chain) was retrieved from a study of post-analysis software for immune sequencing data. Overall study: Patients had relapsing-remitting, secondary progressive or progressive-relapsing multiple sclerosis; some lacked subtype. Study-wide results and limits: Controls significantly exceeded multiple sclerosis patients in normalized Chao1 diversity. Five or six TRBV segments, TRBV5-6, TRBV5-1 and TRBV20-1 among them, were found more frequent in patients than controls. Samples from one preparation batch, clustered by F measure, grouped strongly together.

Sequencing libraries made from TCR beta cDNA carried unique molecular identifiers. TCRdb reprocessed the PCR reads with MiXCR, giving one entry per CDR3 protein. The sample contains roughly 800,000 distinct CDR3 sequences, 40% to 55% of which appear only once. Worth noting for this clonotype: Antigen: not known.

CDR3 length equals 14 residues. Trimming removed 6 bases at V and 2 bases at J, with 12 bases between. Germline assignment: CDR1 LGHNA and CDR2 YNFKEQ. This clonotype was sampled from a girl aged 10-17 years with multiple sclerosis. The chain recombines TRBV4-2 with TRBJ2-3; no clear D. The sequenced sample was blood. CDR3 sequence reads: CASRSLINTDTQYF. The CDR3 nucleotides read TGTGCCAGCAGGTCGTTGATTAACACAGATACGCAGTATTTT.